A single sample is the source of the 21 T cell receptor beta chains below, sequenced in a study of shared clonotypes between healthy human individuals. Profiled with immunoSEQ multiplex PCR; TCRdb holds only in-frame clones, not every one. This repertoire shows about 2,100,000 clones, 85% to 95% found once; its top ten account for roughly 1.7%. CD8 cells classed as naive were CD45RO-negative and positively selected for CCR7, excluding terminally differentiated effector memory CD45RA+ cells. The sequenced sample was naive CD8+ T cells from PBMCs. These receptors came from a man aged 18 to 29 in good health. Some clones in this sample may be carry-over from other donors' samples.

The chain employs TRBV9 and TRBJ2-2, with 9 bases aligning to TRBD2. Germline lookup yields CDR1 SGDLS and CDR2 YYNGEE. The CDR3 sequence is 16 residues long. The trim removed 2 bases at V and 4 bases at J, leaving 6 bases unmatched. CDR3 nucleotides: TGTGCCAGCAGCGTGGGGACTAGCCTAAGCACCGGGGAGCTGTTTTTT. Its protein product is CASSVGTSLSTGELFF. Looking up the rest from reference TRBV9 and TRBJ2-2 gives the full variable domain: DSGVTQTPKHLITATGQRVTLRCSPRSGDLSVYWYQQSLDQGLQFLIQYYNGEERAKGNILERFSAQQFPDLHSELNLSSLELGDSALYFCASSVGTSLSTGELFFGEGSRLTVL.

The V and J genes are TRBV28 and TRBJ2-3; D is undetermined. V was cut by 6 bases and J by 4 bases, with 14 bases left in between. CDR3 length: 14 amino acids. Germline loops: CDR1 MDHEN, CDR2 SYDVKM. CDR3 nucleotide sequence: TGTGCCAGCAGATACACGACGGAAGCAGATACGCAGTATTTT. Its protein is CASRYTTEADTQYF. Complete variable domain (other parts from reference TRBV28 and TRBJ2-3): DVKVTQSSRYLVKRTGEKVFLECVQDMDHENMFWYRQDPGLGLRLIYFSYDVKMKEKGDIPEGYSVSREKKERFSLILESASTNQTSMYLCASRYTTEADTQYFGPGTRLTVL.

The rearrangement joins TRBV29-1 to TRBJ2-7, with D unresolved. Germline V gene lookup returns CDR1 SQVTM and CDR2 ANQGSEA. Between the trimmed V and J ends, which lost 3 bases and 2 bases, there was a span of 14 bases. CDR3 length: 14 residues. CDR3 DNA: TGCAGCGTTGAGTGGGCAAGGTCCCCCTACGAGCAGTACTTC. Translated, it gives CSVEWARSPYEQYF.

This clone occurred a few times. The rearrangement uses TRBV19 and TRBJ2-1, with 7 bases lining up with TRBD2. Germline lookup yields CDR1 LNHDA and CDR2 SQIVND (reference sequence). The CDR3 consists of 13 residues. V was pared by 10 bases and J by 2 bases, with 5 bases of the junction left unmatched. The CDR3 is CATLAPTYNEQFF. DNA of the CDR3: TGTGCCACACTAGCGCCGACCTACAATGAGCAGTTCTTC.

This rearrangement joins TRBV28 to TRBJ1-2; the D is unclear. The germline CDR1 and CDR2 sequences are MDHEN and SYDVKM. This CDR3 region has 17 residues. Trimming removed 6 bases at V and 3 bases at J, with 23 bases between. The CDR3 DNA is TGTGCCAGCAGCCCGAGGGCAGGTTTTACTACCCACTATGGCTACACCTTC. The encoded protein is CASSPRAGFTTHYGYTF.

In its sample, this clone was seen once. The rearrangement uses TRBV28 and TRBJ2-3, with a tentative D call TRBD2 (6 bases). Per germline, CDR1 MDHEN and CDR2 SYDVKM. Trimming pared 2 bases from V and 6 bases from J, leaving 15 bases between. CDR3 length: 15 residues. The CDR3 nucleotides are TGTGCCAGCAGTTTAGGGCAGGGAGGTTTGGATACGCAGTATTTT. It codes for CASSLGQGGLDTQYF. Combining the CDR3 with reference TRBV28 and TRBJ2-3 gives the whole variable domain DVKVTQSSRYLVKRTGEKVFLECVQDMDHENMFWYRQDPGLGLRLIYFSYDVKMKEKGDIPEGYSVSREKKERFSLILESASTNQTSMYLCASSLGQGGLDTQYFGPGTRLTVL.

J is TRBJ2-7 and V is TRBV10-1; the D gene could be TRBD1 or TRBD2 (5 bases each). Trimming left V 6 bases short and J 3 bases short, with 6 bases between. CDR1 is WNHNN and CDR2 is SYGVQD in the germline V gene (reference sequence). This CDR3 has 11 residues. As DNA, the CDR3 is TGCGCCAGCAGGGGGGACTACGAGCAGTACTTC. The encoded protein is CASRGDYEQYF.

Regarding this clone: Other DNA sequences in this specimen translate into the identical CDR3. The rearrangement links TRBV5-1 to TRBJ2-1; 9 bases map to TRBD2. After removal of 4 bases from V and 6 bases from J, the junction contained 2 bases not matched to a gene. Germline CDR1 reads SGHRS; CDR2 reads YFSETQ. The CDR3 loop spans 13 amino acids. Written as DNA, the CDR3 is TGCGCCAGCAGCCCGGGACTAGCCAATGAGCAGTTCTTC. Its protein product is CASSPGLANEQFF.

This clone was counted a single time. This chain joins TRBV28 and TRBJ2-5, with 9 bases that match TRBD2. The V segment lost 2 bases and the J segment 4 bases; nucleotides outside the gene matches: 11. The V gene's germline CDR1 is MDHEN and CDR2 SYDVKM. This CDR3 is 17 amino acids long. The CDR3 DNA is TGTGCCAGCAGTTTAGGGAGGCGGGAGGGAATTTTAGAGACCCAGTACTTC. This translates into CASSLGRREGILETQYF.

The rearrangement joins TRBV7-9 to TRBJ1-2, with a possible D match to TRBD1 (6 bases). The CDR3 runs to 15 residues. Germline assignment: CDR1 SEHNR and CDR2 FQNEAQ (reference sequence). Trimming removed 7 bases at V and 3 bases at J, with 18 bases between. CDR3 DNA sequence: TGTGCCAGCATCCCGTCGACAGGACATCACTATGGCTACACCTTC. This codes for CASIPSTGHHYGYTF.

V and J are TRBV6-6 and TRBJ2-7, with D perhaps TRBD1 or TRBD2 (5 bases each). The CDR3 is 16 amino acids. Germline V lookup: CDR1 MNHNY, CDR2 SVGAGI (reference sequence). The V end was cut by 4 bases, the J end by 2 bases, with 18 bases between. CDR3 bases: TGTGCCAGCAGTTTCCCGGTGGGGACGCAAGCCTACGAGCAGTACTTC. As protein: CASSFPVGTQAYEQYF.

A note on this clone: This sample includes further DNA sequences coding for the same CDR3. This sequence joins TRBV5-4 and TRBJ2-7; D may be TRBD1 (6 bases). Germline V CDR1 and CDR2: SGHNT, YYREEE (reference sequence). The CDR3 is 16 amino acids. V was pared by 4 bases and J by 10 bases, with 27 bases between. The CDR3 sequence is CASSGMSLGQGPEQYF. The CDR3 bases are TGTGCCAGCAGCGGGATGAGTCTGGGGCAGGGGCCCGAACAGTACTTC.

In DNA, the CDR3 is TGTGCCAGCAGTTCCCCAACGCTCGCCGGCTCCTACGAGCAGTACTTC. The encoded protein is CASSSPTLAGSYEQYF. The chain combines TRBV27 with TRBJ2-7; unclear D gene. The germline V gene has CDR1 MNHEY and CDR2 SMNVEV (reference sequence). This CDR3 has 16 residues. V was pared by 4 bases and J by 0 bases, with 16 bases between.

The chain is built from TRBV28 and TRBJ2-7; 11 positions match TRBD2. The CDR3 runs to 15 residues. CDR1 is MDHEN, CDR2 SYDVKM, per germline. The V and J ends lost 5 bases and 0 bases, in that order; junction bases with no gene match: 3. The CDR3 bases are TGTGCCAGCAGTAGACTAGCGGGGCCCTCCTACGAGCAGTACTTC. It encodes CASSRLAGPSYEQYF.

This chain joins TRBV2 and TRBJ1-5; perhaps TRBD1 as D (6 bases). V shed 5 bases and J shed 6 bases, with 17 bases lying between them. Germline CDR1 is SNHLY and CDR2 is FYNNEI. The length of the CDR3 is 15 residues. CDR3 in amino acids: CASSPAEGDGQPQHF. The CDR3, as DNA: TGTGCCAGCAGTCCTGCGGAGGGGGATGGTCAGCCCCAGCATTTT.

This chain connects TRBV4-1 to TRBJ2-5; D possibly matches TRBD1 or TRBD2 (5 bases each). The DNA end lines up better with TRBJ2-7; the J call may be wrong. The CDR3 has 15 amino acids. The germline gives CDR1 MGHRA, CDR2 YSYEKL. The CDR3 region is CASSPSWGNTYEQYF. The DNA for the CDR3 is TGCGCCAGCAGCCCTTCTTGGGGGAATACCTACGAGCAGTACTTC.

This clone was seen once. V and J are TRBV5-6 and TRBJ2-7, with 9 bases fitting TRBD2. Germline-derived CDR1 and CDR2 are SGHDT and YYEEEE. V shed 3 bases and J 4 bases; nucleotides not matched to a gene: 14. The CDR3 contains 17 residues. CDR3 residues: CASSSNLAGRSRYEQYF. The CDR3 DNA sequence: TGTGCCAGCAGCTCTAATCTAGCGGGAAGGAGTAGATACGAGCAGTACTTC.

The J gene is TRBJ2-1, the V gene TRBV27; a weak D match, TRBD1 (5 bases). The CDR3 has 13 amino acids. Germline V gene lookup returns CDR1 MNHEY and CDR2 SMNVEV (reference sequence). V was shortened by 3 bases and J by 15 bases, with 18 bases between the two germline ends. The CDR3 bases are TGTGCCAGCAGTTTGGTAGGGGCTTTGGTAGCGTTCTTC. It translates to CASSLVGALVAFF.

This CDR3 is CASSLDGVYGYTF. CDR3 nucleotide sequence: TGTGCCAGCAGCTTAGATGGGGTTTATGGCTACACCTTC. The V call is TRBV7-9, the J call TRBJ1-2; D call uncertain. V was clipped by 1 base and J by 5 bases, with 8 bases between them. The V gene's germline CDR1 is SEHNR and CDR2 FQNEAQ (reference sequence). CDR3 length: 13 amino acids.

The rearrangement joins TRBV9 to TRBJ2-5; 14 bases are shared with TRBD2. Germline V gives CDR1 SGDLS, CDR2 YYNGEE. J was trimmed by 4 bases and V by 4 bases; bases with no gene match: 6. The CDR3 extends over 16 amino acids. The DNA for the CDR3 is TGTGCCAGCAGCTCTTTGACTAGCGGGAGGGTAGAGACCCAGTACTTC. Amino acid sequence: CASSSLTSGRVETQYF.

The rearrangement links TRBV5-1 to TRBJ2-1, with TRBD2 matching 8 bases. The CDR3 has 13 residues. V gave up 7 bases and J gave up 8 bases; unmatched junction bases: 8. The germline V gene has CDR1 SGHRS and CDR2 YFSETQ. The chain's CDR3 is CASQISGIDEQFF. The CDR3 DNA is TGCGCCAGCCAAATTAGCGGGATCGATGAGCAGTTCTTC.